The T cell receptor (beta chain) under discussion was sequenced for a study of cytomegalovirus exposure and HLA in healthy donors. Study-wide context: From donors who were HLA-typed, an early data release held 75 million to 85 million unique TCRs.

The PCR was carried out with 60 Vbeta primers and 13 Jbeta primers. In the original workflow: A follow-up analysis tallied approximately 85 million unique TCR beta chains, roughly 9.9 million shared. TCRdb keeps only in-frame clones here, not all; method: immunoSEQ multiplex PCR. That table is the source of V, J and clone size, and D and trimming were worked out from the DNA. Among about 65,000 clones, 80% were seen once, and the ten largest hold less than 5%. Whole-study results and caveats: Data from an earlier analysis indicated that most TCR beta V segments were productive either about 87% or about 30% of the time. It is likely that the observed cluster of highly shared sequence variants was a sequencing artifact.

The CDR3 is 18 residues long. J gave up 0 bases and V 1 base, and 5 bases lay outside the gene matches. Per the germline V gene, CDR1 is LGHNA and CDR2 is YNFKEQ. On this clone itself: Its cognate antigen is unknown.

The J gene is TRBJ1-5, the V gene TRBV4-2; 11 positions match TRBD1. The sequenced sample consisted of PBMCs. This clonotype was sampled from a woman in her 30s in good health and CMV-seronegative. The CDR3 loop is CASSQGTGGFYSNQPQHF. CDR3 coding DNA: TGTGCCAGCAGCCAAGGGACAGGGGGCTTCTATAGCAATCAGCCCCAGCATTTT.